This T cell receptor beta chain came from a study of shared clonotypes between healthy human individuals. V lost 4 bases to trimming and J lost 7 bases; unmatched junction nucleotides: 8. The CDR3 contains 14 residues. Germline CDR1 and CDR2: SGHDT and YYEEEE. At a deep level, the assay was run. Produced via immunoSEQ multiplex PCR; TCRdb's table is partial and in-frame only. The sample records roughly 590,000 clones, roughly 95% being singletons. CD45RO-negative cells were positively selected for CCR7, leaving out terminally differentiated effector memory CD45RA+ cells. Donors comprised only Caucasian adults living in Nashville, Tennessee.

The receptor's source is a woman aged 30 to 39 in good health. The material sequenced was naive CD8+ T cells sorted from blood. This chain uses TRBV5-6 with TRBJ2-3; 8 bases agree with TRBD1. The CDR3 protein is CASSMGQAKYTQYF. The CDR3 DNA sequence: TGTGCCAGCAGCATGGGACAGGCTAAGTATACGCAGTATTTT.